The entry below describes one TCR beta chain. Its antigen is not identified. This sample was taken from a study of Graves' ophthalmopathy and Graves' hyperthyroidism. Study-wide results and limits: In blood, most expanded thyroid clonotypes above 0.001 frequency were also detected.

The diagnostic workup employed clinical symptoms, serum thyroxine, TRAb, thyroid ultrasound and orbital computed tomography. PBMCs had their origin in fresh peripheral blood (around 10 ml). Amplification targeted the TCR beta CDR3 regions, with RNA transcripts as the source material. First-round RT-PCR with HTBI primers preceded a second-round multiplex PCR. TCRdb itself ran the multiplex PCR reads through MiXCR, one entry per CDR3 protein. The sample lists 340,000 or so distinct CDR3 sequences; roughly 17% were seen once. CDR1 and CDR2 from the germline V gene are SQVTM and ANQGSEA. The junction had 10 bases not matched to a gene; V was cut back by 6 bases and J by 5 bases. The CDR3 loop spans 14 amino acids.

This TCR was sampled from an adult man with Graves' ophthalmopathy. The chain combines TRBV29-1 with TRBJ2-5; 9 bases are a match to TRBD1. The sequencing sample was made of peripheral blood. The CDR3 protein is CSVGTGTGRETQYF. DNA of the CDR3: TGCAGCGTCGGGACAGGGACCGGGAGGGAGACCCAGTACTTC.